These 16 T cell receptor beta chains were sequenced from one sample in a study of neurological immune-mediated disorders. Each CDR3 protein gets one entry after TCRdb re-called the 5' RACE reads with MiXCR. The sample carries around 20,000 distinct CDR3 sequences, around 13% recorded once. The specimen sequenced was PBMCs. These receptors all come from a woman aged 60 to 75 with HTLV-1-associated myelopathy (HAM/TSP).

This clonotype was seen only a few times. This sequence joins TRBV7-9 and TRBJ1-1; D uncertain. Germline CDR1 reads SEHNR; CDR2 reads FQNEAQ (reference sequence). CDR3 size: 14 residues. V gave up 1 base and J gave up 1 base, with 7 bases separating them. The CDR3 nucleotides are TGTGCCAGCAGCTTAGGCGCCCAGAACACTGAAGCTTTCTTT. Its translation: CASSLGAQNTEAFF.

This clonotype has just one count. Because the CDR3's place on the DNA is in doubt, the DNA is left out and the CDR3 is given as listed by TCRdb. The rearrangement uses TRBV7-2 and TRBJ2-3; TRBD1, the table's D call, was not compared with the DNA. The CDR3 spans 20 amino acids, including both terminal residues. Per the germline V gene, CDR1 is SGHTA and CDR2 is FQGNSA. The CDR3 loop is CASSFYICSARVRGPDTQYF.

This clonotype was recorded a few times. The gene calls are TRBV29-1 and TRBJ2-7; perhaps TRBD2 as D (6 bases). The CDR3 has 13 amino acids. Germline V lookup: CDR1 SQVTM, CDR2 ANQGSEA. CDR3 coding DNA: TGCATTGTAACCCGGGACTCAGCCTACGAGCAGTACTTC. This sequence encodes CIVTRDSAYEQYF.

In its sample, this clonotype was seen many times. This chain links TRBV10-2 with TRBJ2-3; 10 bases fit TRBD1. CDR1 is WSHSY, CDR2 SAAADI, per germline. The CDR3 has 14 amino acids. V gave up 6 bases and J gave up 3 bases; unmatched junction bases: 3. The CDR3, as DNA: TGCGCCAGCAGCCGACAGGGGGCTACAGATACGCAGTATTTT. Its translation: CASSRQGATDTQYF.

For this clonotype: A clone one base away is much larger, so this may be a read error. The chain uses TRBV6-5 and TRBJ1-5, with 7 bases lining up with TRBD1. The CDR3 runs to 17 residues. Germline V gene data show CDR1 as MNHEY and CDR2 as SVGAGI. This CDR3 is CASSPRQGSGSNKPQHF. The DNA for the CDR3 is TGTGCCAGCAGTCCCCGACAGGGTTCTGGCAGCAATAAGCCCCAGCATTTT.

This clonotype was picked up many times. This rearrangement joins TRBV5-1 to TRBJ2-7; 7 bases line up with TRBD2. Germline CDR1 and CDR2: SGHRS and YFSETQ. The CDR3 runs 15 residues. V lost 1 base to trimming and J lost 3 bases; unmatched junction nucleotides: 7. The CDR3 reads CASSLMPGGSYEQYF. The CDR3 nucleotides read TGCGCCAGCAGCTTGATGCCGGGGGGAAGCTACGAGCAGTACTTC.

In this sample, this clonotype turned up many times. This chain links TRBV14 with TRBJ2-7, with D uncertain. Germline lookup yields CDR1 SGHDN and CDR2 FVKESK. Between the trimmed V and J ends, which lost 3 bases and 2 bases, there was a span of 5 bases. CDR3 length: 12 residues. The CDR3 region is CASSHLPYEQYF. The CDR3 DNA follows: TGTGCCAGCAGCCACCTGCCCTACGAGCAGTACTTC.

This clonotype showed up many times. V is TRBV12-3 or TRBV12-4 and J is TRBJ2-7; no definite D call. Trimming left V 4 bases short and J 6 bases short, with 13 bases between. CDR3 length: 13 residues. The CDR3 spells CASSSTTVGEQYF. The CDR3 nucleotides read TGTGCCAGCAGTTCCACAACAGTTGGCGAGCAGTACTTC.

There are many counts of this clonotype. This chain uses TRBV20-1 with TRBJ1-5, with a weak D call TRBD1 (6 bases). Germline CDR1 DFQATT, CDR2 SNEGSKA (reference sequence). V lost 0 bases and J lost 1, with 13 bases in between. This CDR3 is 16 amino acids long. The CDR3: CSAREGGGWSNQPQHF. CDR3 coding DNA: TGCAGTGCTAGAGAGGGGGGGGGCTGGAGCAATCAGCCCCAGCATTTT.

In its sample, this clonotype was seen a few times. The chain has TRBV6-5 and TRBJ2-5; 11 nucleotides match TRBD1. Germline V CDR1 and CDR2: MNHEY, SVGAGI. The CDR3 covers 15 residues. V was clipped by 2 bases and J by 5 bases; unmatched bases: 4. The CDR3 protein is CASSYPGQGVETQYF. In nucleotides, the CDR3 is TGTGCCAGCAGTTACCCGGGACAGGGGGTTGAGACCCAGTACTTC.

The table lists this clonotype with a count of one. The V call is TRBV10-3, the J call TRBJ2-5; perhaps TRBD2 as D (5 bases). V lost 7 bases and J lost 4, with 7 bases in between. Germline V lookup: CDR1 ENHRY, CDR2 SYGVKD. There are 11 residues in the CDR3. The CDR3 spells CAIKDLETQYF. In nucleotides, the CDR3 is TGTGCCATCAAGGACTTAGAGACCCAGTACTTC.

A word on this clonotype: Given a much more abundant clone one base away, this may be a read error. This rearrangement joins TRBV20-1 to TRBJ2-2; 8 nucleotides match TRBD1. From germline, CDR1 is DFQATT and CDR2 SNEGSKA (reference sequence). The CDR3 covers 14 residues. Trimming took 6 bases from V and 10 from J; bases not matched to a gene: 13. The CDR3, as DNA: TGCAGTGCCCCGCCCTATCAGGGGGCCGTGGAGCTGTTTTTT. Residues: CSAPPYQGAVELFF.

The rearrangement links TRBV4-3 to TRBJ2-3; 10 bases match TRBD1. The CDR3 has 18 amino acids. Trimming at V came to 0 bases and at J to 0 bases, leaving 6 bases not matched to a gene. Germline V gene lookup returns CDR1 LGHNA and CDR2 YSLEER. CDR3 in DNA: TGCGCCAGCAGCCAAGATGGGACAGGGGACCTTAGCACAGATACGCAGTATTTT. This sequence encodes CASSQDGTGDLSTDTQYF.

This clonotype was seen many times. This sequence joins TRBV19 and TRBJ2-4; TRBD2 matches 8 bases. In germline, CDR1 is LNHDA, CDR2 SQIVND (reference sequence). The CDR3 length is 11 residues. Trimming took 6 bases from V and 16 from J; bases not matched to a gene: 8. The CDR3 coding sequence is TGTGCCAGTAGCCGGGGGGGACATCCCTACTTC. Translating gives CASSRGGHPYF.

This clonotype came up many times. V gene TRBV5-1 combines with J gene TRBJ2-5; D call uncertain. CDR1 and CDR2 (germline): SGHRS, YFSETQ. The CDR3 totals 12 residues. V was clipped by 6 bases and J by 2 bases, with 8 bases between them. CDR3 region: CASMGIQETQYF. The CDR3 bases are TGCGCCAGCATGGGGATTCAAGAGACCCAGTACTTC.

This clonotype was counted many times. J is TRBJ2-3 and V is TRBV7-8; D uncertain. Germline V CDR1 and CDR2: SGHVS, FQNEAQ. This CDR3 is built from 13 residues. V was pared by 0 bases and J by 5 bases, with 6 bases between. The DNA for the CDR3 is TGTGCCAGCAGCTTAGCGCCCCAAGATACGCAGTATTTT. Its translation: CASSLAPQDTQYF. Full variable domain (outside the CDR3, taken from reference TRBV7-8 and TRBJ2-3): GAGVSQSPRYKVAKRGQDVALRCDPISGHVSLFWYQQALGQGPEFLTYFQNEAQLDKSGLPSDRFFAERPEGSVSTLKIQRTQQEDSAVYLCASSLAPQDTQYFGPGTRLTVL.